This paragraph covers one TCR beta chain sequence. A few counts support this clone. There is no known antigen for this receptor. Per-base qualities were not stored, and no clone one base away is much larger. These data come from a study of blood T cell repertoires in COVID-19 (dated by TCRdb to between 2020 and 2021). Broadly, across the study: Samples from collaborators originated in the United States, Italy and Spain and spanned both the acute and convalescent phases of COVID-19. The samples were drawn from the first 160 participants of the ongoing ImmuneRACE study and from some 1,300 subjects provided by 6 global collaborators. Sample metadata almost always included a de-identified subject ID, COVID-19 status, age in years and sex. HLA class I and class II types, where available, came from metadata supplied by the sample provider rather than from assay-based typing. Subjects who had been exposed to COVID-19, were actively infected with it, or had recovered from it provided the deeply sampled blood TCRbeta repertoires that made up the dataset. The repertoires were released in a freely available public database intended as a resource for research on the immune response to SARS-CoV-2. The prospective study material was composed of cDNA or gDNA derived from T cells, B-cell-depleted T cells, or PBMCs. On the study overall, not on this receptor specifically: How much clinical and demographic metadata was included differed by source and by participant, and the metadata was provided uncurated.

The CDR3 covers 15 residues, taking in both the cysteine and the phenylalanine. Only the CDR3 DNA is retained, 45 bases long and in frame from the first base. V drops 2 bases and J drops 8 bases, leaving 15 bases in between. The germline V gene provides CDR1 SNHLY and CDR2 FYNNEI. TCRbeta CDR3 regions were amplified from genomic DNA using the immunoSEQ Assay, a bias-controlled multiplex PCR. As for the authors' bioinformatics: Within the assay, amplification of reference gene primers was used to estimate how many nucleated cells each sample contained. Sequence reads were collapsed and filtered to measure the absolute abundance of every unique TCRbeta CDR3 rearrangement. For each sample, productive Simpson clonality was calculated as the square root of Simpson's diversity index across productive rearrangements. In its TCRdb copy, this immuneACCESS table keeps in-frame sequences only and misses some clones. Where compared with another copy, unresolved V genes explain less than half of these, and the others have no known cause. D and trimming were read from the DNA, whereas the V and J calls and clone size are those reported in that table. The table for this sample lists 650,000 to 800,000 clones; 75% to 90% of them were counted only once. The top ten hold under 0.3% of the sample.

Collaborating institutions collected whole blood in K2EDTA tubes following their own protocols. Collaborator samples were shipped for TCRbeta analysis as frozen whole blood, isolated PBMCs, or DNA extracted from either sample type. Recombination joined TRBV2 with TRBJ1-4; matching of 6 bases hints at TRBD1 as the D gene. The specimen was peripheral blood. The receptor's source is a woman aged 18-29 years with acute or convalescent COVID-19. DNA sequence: TGTGCCAGCAGTGAATCTACAGGGTATCAGGAAAAACTGTTTTTT. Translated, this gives CASSESTGYQEKLFF.